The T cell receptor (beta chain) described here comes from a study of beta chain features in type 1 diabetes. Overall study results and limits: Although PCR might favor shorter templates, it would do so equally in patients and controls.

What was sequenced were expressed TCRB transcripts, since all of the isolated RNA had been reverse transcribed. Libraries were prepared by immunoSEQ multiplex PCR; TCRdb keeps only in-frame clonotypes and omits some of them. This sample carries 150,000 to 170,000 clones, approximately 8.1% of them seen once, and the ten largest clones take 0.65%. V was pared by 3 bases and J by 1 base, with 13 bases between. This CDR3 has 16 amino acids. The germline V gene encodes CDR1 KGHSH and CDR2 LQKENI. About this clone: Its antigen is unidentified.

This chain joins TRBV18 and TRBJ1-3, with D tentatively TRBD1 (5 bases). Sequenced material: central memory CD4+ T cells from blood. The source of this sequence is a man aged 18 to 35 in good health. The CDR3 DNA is TGTGCCAGCTCACCCTTTGACAGTTCATCTGGAAACACCATATATTTT. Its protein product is CASSPFDSSSGNTIYF. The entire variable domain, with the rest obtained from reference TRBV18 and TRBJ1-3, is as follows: NAGVMQNPRHLVRRRGQEARLRCSPMKGHSHVYWYRQLPEEGLKFMVYLQKENIIDESGMPKERFSAEFPKEGPSILRIQQVVRGDSAAYFCASSPFDSSSGNTIYFGEGSWLTVV.